This entry features one T cell receptor (beta chain) sequence. The data are from a study of control samples from healthy donors and cancer patients. Germline CDR1 GTSNPN, CDR2 SVGIG (reference sequence). Trimming removed 0 bases at V and 0 bases at J, with 11 bases between. CDR3 length: 16 amino acids. Repertoires were generated with immunoSEQ multiplex PCR, while TCRdb's copy carries only in-frame clones and drops some. This table has approximately 150,000 clones, roughly 94% appearing once. The sequenced material came from blood. The clonotype comes from a man in his forties in good health. J is TRBJ1-4 and V is TRBV30; perhaps TRBD1 as D (5 bases). The CDR3 DNA reads TGTGCCTGGAGTGTTAAAGGGGCCGCAACTAATGAAAAACTGTTTTTT. As protein: CAWSVKGAATNEKLFF.